The rows below give T cell receptor beta chains drawn from one sample of a study of human T cells and chemical hapten exposure. TCRdb processed the RACE reads anew with MiXCR; each CDR3 protein has one entry. Of approximately 100,000 distinct CDR3 sequences in the sample, approximately 10% were seen once. Sequencing was performed on whole blood, taken in connection with sensitization to the hapten diphenylcyclopropenone (DPC). These receptor sequences come from a middle-aged woman with alopecia areata. Some clones in this sample may be carry-over from other donors' samples. CDR3s include the opening cysteine and the closing phenylalanine or tryptophan. The D gene is left open where the match is weak. Clone size is shown for a subset of rows, as once, few, many or a class of expanded clone.

CDR3aa	CDR3nt	j_gene	abundance	d_gene	v_gene
CAISETGNTEAFF	TGTGCCATCAGTGAAACAGGGAACACTGAAGCTTTCTTT	TRBJ1-1	few	-	TRBV10-3
CSVGGRTAVNEQFF	TGCAGCGTTGGGGGAAGGACAGCCGTCAATGAGCAGTTCTTC	TRBJ2-1	-	-	TRBV29-1
CASSQAGGGFTEKLFF	TGTGCCAGCAGCCAAGCCGGGGGGGGGTTTACTGAAAAACTGTTTTTT	TRBJ1-4	-	-	TRBV4-2
CASSLPLGSRSTDTQYF	TGTGCCAGCAGCTTACCACTCGGTAGCAGATCCACAGATACGCAGTATTTT	TRBJ2-3	few	-	TRBV5-6
CASSRQGETQYF	TGTGCCAGCAGCCGACAGGGGGAGACCCAGTACTTC	TRBJ2-5	-	TRBD1	TRBV4-2
CSASKIGDPYQETQYF	TGCAGTGCTAGTAAAATCGGGGACCCATACCAAGAGACCCAGTACTTC	TRBJ2-5	-	-	TRBV20-1
CASSYGLTGGYTEAFF	TGTGCCAGCAGTTACGGACTGACAGGGGGGTACACTGAAGCTTTCTTT	TRBJ1-1	many	TRBD1	TRBV6-5
CASSKTVNQPQHF	TGTGCCAGTAGTAAGACAGTCAATCAGCCCCAGCATTTT	TRBJ1-5	few	-	TRBV19
CASSGRTGRGNTIYF	TGTGCCAGCAGCGGAAGGACAGGGCGGGGAAACACCATATATTTT	TRBJ1-3	many	TRBD1	TRBV5-6
CASTGTGGGQPQHF	TGTGCCAGCACGGGGACAGGGGGCGGTCAGCCCCAGCATTTT	TRBJ1-5	-	TRBD1	TRBV25-1
CASSYSSAGGQETQYF	TGTGCCAGCAGTTACTCGTCGGCGGGGGGGCAAGAGACCCAGTACTTC	TRBJ2-5	many	TRBD2	TRBV6-2/TRBV6-3
CASRGRGQGEVYSNQPQHF	TGTGCCAGCCGCGGGAGAGGACAGGGAGAGGTTTATAGCAATCAGCCCCAGCATTTT	TRBJ1-5	many	TRBD1	TRBV6-2/TRBV6-3
CASSSRDRWDQPQHF	TGTGCCAGCAGCTCCCGGGACAGGTGGGATCAGCCCCAGCATTTT	TRBJ1-5	many	TRBD1	TRBV11-1